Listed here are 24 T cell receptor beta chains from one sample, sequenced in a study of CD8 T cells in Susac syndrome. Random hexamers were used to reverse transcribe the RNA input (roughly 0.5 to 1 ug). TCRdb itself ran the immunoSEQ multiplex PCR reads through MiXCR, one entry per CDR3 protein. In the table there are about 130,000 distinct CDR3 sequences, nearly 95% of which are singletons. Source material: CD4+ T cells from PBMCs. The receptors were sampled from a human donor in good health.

In nucleotides, the CDR3 is TGTGCCAGCAGCTTAGATCTGATTAGCAATGAGCAGTTCTTC. It encodes CASSLDLISNEQFF. The chain uses TRBV11-2 and TRBJ2-1; D is unclear. CDR1 is SGHAT and CDR2 is FQNNGV in the germline V gene. Trimming cost V 0 bases and J 6 bases, with 9 bases left between them. The CDR3 is 14 residues long.

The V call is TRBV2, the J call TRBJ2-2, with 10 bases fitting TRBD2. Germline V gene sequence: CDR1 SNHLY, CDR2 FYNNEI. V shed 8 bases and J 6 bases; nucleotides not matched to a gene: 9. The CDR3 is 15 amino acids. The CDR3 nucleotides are TGTGCCAGCCGGCTAGCGGGAGTGAGGTCCGGGGAGCTGTTTTTT. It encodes CASRLAGVRSGELFF.

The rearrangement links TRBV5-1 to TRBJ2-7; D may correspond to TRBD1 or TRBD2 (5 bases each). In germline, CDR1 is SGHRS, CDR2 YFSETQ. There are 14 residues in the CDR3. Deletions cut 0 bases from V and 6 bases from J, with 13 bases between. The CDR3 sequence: CASSLDGALGEQYF. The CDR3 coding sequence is TGCGCCAGCAGCTTGGACGGGGCGTTGGGCGAGCAGTACTTC.

The CDR3 loop reads CASAAEGWYEQYF. The CDR3 region has the DNA TGTGCCAGCGCGGCGGAGGGTTGGTACGAGCAGTACTTC. V is TRBV3-1 and J is TRBJ2-7, with D perhaps TRBD2 (6 bases). Looked up from germline, CDR1 is LGHDT and CDR2 is YNNKEL (reference sequence). The germline V and J ends were trimmed by 8 bases and 4 bases, with 15 bases remaining between them. The CDR3 has 13 amino acids.

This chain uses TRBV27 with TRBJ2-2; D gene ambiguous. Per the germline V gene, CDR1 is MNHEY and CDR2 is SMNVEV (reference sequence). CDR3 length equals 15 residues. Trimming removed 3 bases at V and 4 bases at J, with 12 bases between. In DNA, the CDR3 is TGTGCCAGCAGTTTCTTGGGTCGTGGCACCGGGGAGCTGTTTTTT. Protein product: CASSFLGRGTGELFF.

For the CDR3, the DNA is TGTGCCAGCAGCCCCCGACCAAGACAAGGAATGAACACTGAAGCTTTCTTT. Residues: CASSPRPRQGMNTEAFF. V gene TRBV7-9 combines with J gene TRBJ1-1; D unresolved. From germline, CDR1 is SEHNR and CDR2 FQNEAQ (reference sequence). V lost 5 bases and J lost 0, with 19 bases in between. This CDR3 is 17 amino acids long.

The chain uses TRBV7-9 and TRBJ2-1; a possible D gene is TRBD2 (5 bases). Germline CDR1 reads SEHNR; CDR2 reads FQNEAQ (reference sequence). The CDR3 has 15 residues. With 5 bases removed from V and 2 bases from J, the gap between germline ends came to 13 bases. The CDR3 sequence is CASSPDRGTYNEQFF. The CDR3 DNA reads TGTGCCAGCAGCCCAGACCGGGGTACCTACAATGAGCAGTTCTTC.

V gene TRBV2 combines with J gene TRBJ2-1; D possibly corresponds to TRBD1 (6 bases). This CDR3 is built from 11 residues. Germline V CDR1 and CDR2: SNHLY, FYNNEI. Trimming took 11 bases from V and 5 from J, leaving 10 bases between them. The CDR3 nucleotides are TGTGCCTCCCGGACAGACAATGAGCAGTTCTTC. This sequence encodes CASRTDNEQFF.

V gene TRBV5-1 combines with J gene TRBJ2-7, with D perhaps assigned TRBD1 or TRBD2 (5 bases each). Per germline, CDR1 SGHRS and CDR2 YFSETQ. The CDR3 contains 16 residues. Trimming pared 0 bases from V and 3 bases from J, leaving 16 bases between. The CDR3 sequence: CASSLGIPGPNYEQYF. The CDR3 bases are TGCGCCAGCAGCTTGGGTATCCCGGGGCCCAACTACGAGCAGTACTTC.

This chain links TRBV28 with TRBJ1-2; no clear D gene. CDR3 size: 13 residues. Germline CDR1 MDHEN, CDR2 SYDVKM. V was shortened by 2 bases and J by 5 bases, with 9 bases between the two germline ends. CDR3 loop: CASSLVAGYGYTF. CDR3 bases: TGTGCCAGCAGTTTAGTGGCGGGGTATGGCTACACCTTC.

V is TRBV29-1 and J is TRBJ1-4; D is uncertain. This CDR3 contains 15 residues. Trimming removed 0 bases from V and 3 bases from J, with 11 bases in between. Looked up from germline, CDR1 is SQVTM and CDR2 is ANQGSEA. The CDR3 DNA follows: TGCAGCGTTGAAGATACCGGGAAAGCTAATGAAAAACTGTTTTTT. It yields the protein CSVEDTGKANEKLFF.

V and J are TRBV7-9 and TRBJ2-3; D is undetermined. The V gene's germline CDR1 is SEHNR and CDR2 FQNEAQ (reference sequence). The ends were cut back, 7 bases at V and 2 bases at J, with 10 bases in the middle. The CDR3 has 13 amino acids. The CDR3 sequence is CASNPLATDTQYF. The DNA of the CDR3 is TGTGCCAGCAACCCCCTTGCCACAGATACGCAGTATTTT.

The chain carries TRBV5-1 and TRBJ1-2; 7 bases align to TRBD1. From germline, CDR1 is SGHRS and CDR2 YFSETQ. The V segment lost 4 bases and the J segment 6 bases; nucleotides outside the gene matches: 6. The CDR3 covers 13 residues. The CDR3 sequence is CASSRDSPHGYTF. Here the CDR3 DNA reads TGCGCCAGCAGCCGGGACAGCCCTCATGGCTACACCTTC.

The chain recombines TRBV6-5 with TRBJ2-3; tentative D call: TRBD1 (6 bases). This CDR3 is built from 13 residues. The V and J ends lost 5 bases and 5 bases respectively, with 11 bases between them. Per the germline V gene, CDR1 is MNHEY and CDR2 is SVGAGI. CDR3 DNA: TGTGCCAGCAGTAACCCCAGGGGAGATACGCAGTATTTT. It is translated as CASSNPRGDTQYF.

CDR3 region: CASSSDRGGDEQYF. In nucleotides, the CDR3 is TGTGCCAGCAGCTCCGACAGGGGTGGCGACGAGCAGTACTTC. The chain joins TRBV7-9 to TRBJ2-7, with 8 bases lining up with TRBD1. The germline gives CDR1 SEHNR, CDR2 FQNEAQ (reference sequence). This CDR3 has 14 residues. J was trimmed by 5 bases and V by 4 bases; bases with no gene match: 7.

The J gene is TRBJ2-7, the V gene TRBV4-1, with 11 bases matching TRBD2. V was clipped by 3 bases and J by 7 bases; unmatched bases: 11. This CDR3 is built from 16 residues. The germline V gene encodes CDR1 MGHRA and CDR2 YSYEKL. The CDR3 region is CASSQNPGLAALEQYF. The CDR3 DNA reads TGCGCCAGCAGCCAGAATCCGGGACTAGCGGCCTTGGAGCAGTACTTC.

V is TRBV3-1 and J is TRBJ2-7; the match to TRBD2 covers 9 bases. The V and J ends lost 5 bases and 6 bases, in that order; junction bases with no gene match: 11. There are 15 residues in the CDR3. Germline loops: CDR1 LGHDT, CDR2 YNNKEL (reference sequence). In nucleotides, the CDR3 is TGTGCCAGCAGCACCTGGACTAGCGCCCCTCTCGAGCAGTACTTC. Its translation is CASSTWTSAPLEQYF.

The CDR3 is CASRQGRGGTDTQYF. CDR3 DNA sequence: TGTGCCAGCAGACAAGGGAGGGGGGGCACAGATACGCAGTATTTT. The chain recombines TRBV7-2 with TRBJ2-3; a possible D gene is TRBD2 (7 bases). Germline V gene data show CDR1 as SGHTA and CDR2 as FQGNSA. V lost 6 bases and J 1 base, leaving 14 bases between the germline ends. The CDR3 has 15 amino acids.

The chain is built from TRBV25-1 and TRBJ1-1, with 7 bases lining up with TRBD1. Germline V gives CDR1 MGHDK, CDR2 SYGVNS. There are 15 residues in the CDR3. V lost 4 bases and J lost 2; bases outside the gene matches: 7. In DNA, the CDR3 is TGTGCCAGCAGTGCGAGACAGGGAGGAAACACTGAAGCTTTCTTT. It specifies CASSARQGGNTEAFF.

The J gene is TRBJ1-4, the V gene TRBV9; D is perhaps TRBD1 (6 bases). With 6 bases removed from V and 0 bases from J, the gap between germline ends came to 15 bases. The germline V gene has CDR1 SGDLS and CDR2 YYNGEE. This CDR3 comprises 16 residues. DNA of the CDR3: TGTGCCAGCACTAAAGGACAGACTGCAACTAATGAAAAACTGTTTTTT. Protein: CASTKGQTATNEKLFF.

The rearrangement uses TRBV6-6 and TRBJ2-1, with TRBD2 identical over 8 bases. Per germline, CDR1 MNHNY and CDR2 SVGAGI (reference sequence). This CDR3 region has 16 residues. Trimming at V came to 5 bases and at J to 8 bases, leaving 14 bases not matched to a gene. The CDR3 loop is CASSPSDGRARDEQFF. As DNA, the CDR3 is TGTGCCAGCAGTCCCTCGGACGGGAGGGCCAGGGATGAGCAGTTCTTC.

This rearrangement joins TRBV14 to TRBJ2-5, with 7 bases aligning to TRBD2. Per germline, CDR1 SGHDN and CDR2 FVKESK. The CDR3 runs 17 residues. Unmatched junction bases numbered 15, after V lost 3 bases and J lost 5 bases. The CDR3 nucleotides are TGTGCCAGCAGCCAGTTCAGCCACATGACTAGCCGGGAGACCCAGTACTTC. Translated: CASSQFSHMTSRETQYF.

CDR3 loop: CSVRGLAGYNEQFF. CDR3 in DNA: TGCAGCGTCCGCGGACTAGCGGGATACAATGAGCAGTTCTTC. This chain links TRBV29-1 with TRBJ2-1, with TRBD2 matching 12 bases. The CDR3 covers 14 residues. Germline V lookup: CDR1 SQVTM, CDR2 ANQGSEA. The J segment lost 4 bases and the V segment lost 6 bases, leaving 4 bases of the junction unmatched.

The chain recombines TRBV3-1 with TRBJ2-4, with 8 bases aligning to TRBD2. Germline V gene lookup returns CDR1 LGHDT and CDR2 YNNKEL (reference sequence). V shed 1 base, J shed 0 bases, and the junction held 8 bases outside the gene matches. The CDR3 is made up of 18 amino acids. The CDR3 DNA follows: TGTGCCAGCAGCCAAGTTCGGGAGGGGTCCATAGCCAAAAACATTCAGTACTTC. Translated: CASSQVREGSIAKNIQYF.